This TCR beta chain was identified during a study of cytomegalovirus exposure and HLA in healthy donors. Study results and limitations: Subsequent analysis revealed that first-cohort TCR clusters tended to co-occur in the approximately 120 validation repertoires. Specificity of a few CMV-associated chains for CMV antigens was verified in vitro. Reports showed the classifier diagnosing cytomegalovirus status with high specificity and sensitivity. The listing of 150 to 200 TCR beta chains classed them as cytomegalovirus-associated.

This CDR3 spans 15 amino acids. Germline V gene lookup returns CDR1 SGHVS and CDR2 FQNEAQ. Trimming left V 5 bases short and J 0 bases short, with 11 bases between. Some clones are missing from TCRdb's copy, which holds only in-frame ones; the method was immunoSEQ multiplex PCR. Among approximately 60,000 clones listed, around 93% were seen once. Concerning this clone: The antigen is not known.

The sample was PBMCs. The chain has TRBV7-8 and TRBJ2-1, with a possible D match to TRBD2 (5 bases). This clonotype was sampled from a woman between 18 and 29 years old in good health and CMV-seropositive. CDR3 loop: CASSLGGYSYNEQFF. Here the CDR3 DNA reads TGTGCCAGCAGCCTCGGAGGATACTCCTACAATGAGCAGTTCTTC.